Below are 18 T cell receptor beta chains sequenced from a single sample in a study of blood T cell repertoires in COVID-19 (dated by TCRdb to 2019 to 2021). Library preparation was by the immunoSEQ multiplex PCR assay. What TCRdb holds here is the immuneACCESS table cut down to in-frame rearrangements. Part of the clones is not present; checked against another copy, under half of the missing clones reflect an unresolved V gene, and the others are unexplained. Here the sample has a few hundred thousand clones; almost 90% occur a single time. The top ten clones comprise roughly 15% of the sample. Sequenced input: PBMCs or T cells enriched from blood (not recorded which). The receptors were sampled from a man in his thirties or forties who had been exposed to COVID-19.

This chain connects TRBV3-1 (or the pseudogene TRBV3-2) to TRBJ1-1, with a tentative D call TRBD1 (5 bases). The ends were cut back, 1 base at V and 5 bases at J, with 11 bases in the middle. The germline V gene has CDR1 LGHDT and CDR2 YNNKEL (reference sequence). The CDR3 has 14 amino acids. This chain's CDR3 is CASSQVRGGTEAFF. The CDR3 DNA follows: TGTGCCAGCAGCCAAGTTAGGGGAGGGACTGAAGCTTTCTTT.

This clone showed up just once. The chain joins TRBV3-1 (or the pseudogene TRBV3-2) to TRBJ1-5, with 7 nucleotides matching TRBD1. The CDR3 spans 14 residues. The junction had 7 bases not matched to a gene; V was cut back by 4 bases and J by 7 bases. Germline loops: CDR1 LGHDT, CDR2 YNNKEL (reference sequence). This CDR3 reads CASSPSGGEQPQHF. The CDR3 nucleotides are TGTGCCAGCAGCCCCTCAGGGGGTGAACAGCCCCAGCATTTT.

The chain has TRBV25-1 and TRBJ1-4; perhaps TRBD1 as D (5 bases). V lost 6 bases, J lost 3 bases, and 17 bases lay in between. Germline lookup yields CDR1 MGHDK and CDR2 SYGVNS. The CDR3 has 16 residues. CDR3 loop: CASSPSAGGANEKLFF. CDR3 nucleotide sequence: TGTGCCAGCAGCCCCTCCGCCGGGGGGGCTAATGAAAAACTGTTTTTT.

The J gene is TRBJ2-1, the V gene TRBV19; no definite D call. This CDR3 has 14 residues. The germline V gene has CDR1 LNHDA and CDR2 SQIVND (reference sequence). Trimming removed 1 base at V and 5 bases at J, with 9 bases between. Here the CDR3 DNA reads TGTGCCAGTAGTATAGGGGCAGTAAACAATGAGCAGTTCTTC. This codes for CASSIGAVNNEQFF.

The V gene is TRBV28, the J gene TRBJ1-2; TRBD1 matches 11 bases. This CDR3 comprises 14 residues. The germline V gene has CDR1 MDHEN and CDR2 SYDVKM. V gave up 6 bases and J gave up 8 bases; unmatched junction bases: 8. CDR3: CASRGQGASGGYTF. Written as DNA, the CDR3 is TGTGCCAGCAGAGGACAGGGGGCTTCGGGGGGCTACACCTTC.

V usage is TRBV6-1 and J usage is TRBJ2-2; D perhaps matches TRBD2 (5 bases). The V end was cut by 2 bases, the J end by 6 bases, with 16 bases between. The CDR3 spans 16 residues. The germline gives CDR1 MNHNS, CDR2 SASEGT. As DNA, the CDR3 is TGTGCCAGCAGTGAAAGTTGGAGCCCTAGCTCCGGGGAGCTGTTTTTT. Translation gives CASSESWSPSSGELFF.

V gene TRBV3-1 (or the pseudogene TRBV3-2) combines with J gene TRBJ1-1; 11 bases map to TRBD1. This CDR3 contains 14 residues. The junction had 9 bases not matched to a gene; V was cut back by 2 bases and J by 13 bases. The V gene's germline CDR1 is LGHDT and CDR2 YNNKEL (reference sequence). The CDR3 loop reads CASSQRTGGYMGFF. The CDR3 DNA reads TGTGCCAGCAGCCAACGGACAGGGGGCTATATGGGTTTCTTT.

CDR3 residues: CASGQNNSPLHF. The CDR3 bases are TGTGCCAGCGGACAGAACAATTCACCCCTCCACTTT. This sequence joins TRBV2 and TRBJ1-6, with D perhaps matching TRBD1 (6 bases). Trimming stripped 8 bases from V and 7 bases from J, with 9 bases between. The CDR3 contains 12 residues. Germline V CDR1 and CDR2: SNHLY, FYNNEI.

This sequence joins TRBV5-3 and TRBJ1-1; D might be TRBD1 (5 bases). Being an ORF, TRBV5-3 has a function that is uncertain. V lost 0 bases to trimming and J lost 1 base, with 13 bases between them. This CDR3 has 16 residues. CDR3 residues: CARSLGSGPWNTEAFF. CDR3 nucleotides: TGTGCCAGAAGCTTGGGGTCAGGGCCATGGAACACTGAAGCTTTCTTT.

CDR3 sequence (DNA): TGTGCCAGTACTGTGCGGCGGGGGGTGGCCGGGGAGCTGTTTTTT. Protein: CASTVRRGVAGELFF. This chain links TRBV19 with TRBJ2-2, with 8 bases lining up with TRBD2. CDR3 length: 15 residues. Germline V gene sequence: CDR1 LNHDA, CDR2 SQIVND (reference sequence). J gave up 6 bases and V 7 bases, and 10 bases lay outside the gene matches.

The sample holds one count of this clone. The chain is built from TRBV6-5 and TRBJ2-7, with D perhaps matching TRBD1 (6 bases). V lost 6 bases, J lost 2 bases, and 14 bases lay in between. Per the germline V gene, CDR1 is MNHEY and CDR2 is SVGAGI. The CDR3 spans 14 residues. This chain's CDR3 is CASSHRQDPYEQYF. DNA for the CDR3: TGTGCCAGCAGCCACCGACAGGACCCCTACGAGCAGTACTTC.

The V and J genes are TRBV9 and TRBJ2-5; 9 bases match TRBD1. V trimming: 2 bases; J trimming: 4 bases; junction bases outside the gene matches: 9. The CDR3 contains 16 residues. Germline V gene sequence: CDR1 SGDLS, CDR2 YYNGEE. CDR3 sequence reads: CASSVGTGNSVETQYF. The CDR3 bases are TGTGCCAGCAGCGTCGGGACAGGGAATTCGGTAGAGACCCAGTACTTC.

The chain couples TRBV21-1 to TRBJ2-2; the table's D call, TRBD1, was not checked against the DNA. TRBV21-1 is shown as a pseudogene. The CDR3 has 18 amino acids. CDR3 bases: TGTGCCAGCAGCTCAAGGGGCCGGGACAGGGTGTCGACCGGGGAGCTGTTTTTT. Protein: CASSSRGRDRVSTGELFF.

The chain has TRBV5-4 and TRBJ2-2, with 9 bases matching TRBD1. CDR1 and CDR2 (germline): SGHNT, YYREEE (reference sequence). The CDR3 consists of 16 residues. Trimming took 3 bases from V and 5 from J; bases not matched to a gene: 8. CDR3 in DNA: TGTGCCAGCAGCTCCCCCCCGGGACAGGGAACCGGGGAGCTGTTTTTT. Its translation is CASSSPPGQGTGELFF.

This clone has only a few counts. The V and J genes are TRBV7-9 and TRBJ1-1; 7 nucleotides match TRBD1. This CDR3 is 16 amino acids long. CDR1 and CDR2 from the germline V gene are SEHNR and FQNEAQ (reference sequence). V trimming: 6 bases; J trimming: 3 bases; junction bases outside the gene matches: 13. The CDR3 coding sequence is TGTGCCAGCAGTCCGACAGGGTCCGGTCTCGACACTGAAGCTTTCTTT. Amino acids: CASSPTGSGLDTEAFF.

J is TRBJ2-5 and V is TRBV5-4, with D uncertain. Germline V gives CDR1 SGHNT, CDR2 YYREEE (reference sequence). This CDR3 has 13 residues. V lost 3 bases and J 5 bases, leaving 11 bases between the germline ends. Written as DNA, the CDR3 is TGTGCCAGCAGCTCGGAAGGCGGCGAGACCCAGTACTTC. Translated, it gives CASSSEGGETQYF. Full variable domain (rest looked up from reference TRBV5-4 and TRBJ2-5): ETGVTQSPTHLIKTRGQQVTLRCSSQSGHNTVSWYQQALGQGPQFIFQYYREEENGRGNFPPRFSGLQFPNYSSELNVNALELDDSALYLCASSSEGGETQYFGPGTRLLVL.

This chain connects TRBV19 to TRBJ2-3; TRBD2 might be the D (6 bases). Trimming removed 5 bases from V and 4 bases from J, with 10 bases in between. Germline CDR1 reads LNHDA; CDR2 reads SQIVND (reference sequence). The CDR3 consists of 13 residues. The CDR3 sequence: CASSLRLADTQYF. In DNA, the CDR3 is TGTGCCAGTAGTCTTCGACTAGCAGATACGCAGTATTTT. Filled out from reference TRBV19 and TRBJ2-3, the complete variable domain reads DGGITQSPKYLFRKEGQNVTLSCEQNLNHDAMYWYRQDPGQGLRLIYYSQIVNDFQKGDIAEGYSVSREKKESFPLTVTSAQKNPTAFYLCASSLRLADTQYFGPGTRLTVL.

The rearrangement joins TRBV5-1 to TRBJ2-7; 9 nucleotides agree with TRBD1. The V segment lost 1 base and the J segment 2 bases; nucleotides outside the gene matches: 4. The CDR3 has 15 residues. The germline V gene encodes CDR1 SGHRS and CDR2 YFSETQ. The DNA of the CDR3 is TGCGCCAGCAGCTTGTTTGGGACAGGGACCTACGAGCAGTACTTC. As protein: CASSLFGTGTYEQYF.